This TCR beta chain was documented in a study of T cells in Graves' hyperthyroidism and ophthalmopathy. Amplified regions were TCR beta CDR3 sequences from RNA transcripts. An initial round of RT-PCR targeting the TCR CDR3 relied on the HTBI primer set. Using its own MiXCR run on the multiplex PCR reads, TCRdb lists one record per CDR3 protein. The sample includes hundreds of thousands of distinct CDR3 sequences, roughly 14% of them seen just once. The table lists this clonotype with many counts. The CDR3 is 14 amino acids. Trimming removed 1 base at V and 7 bases at J, with 8 bases between. Germline-derived CDR1 and CDR2 are LGHDT and YNNKEL (reference sequence). Uncontrolled infection, other autoimmune disease, pregnancy or lactation disqualified patients from enrolment.

V gene TRBV3-1 combines with J gene TRBJ1-6; D not resolved. Source material: blood. This TCR came from a man aged 18 to 30 with Graves' ophthalmopathy. CDR3 region: CASSQVAGNSPLHF. In DNA form, the CDR3 reads TGTGCCAGCAGCCAAGTGGCGGGCAATTCACCCCTCCACTTT.